This T cell receptor (beta chain) was captured in a study of STAT5B mutations in CD4+ large granular lymphocyte leukemia. Study observations and caveats: Patient CD4-sorted repertoires looked more clonal than healthy CD4+ repertoires, even without putative leukemic clones. 8/27 top patient clones versus 2/35 control clones were TRBV06-family.

Under the authors' procedure: The detection floor for productive clonotype frequency was 2.59 x 10-5. The method was immunoSEQ multiplex PCR; TCRdb's version includes in-frame clones alone and lacks a portion of them. Clonal size and the V and J genes are those of that table, whereas D and trimming came from the DNA. The repertoire holds more than 30,000 clones, with approximately 80% as singletons. Germline-derived CDR1 and CDR2 are GTSNPN and SVGIG (reference sequence). V was pared by 0 bases and J by 6 bases, with 12 bases between. The CDR3 extends over 15 amino acids. This clone was counted only a few times. Its antigen is still unknown. Control samples were healthy donors' buffy coats.

The gene calls are TRBV30 and TRBJ1-6, with no clear D. This clonotype was sampled from a human donor in good health. Sequenced: CD4+ T cells from blood buffy coats. This CDR3 is CAWSVDGRSNSPLHF. CDR3 nucleotide sequence: TGTGCCTGGAGTGTAGACGGCCGGAGTAATTCACCCCTCCACTTT.